This TCR beta chain appears in the sequencing data of a study of control samples from healthy donors and cancer patients. This clone came up a few times. Trimming removed 3 bases at V and 1 base at J, with 6 bases between. There are 12 residues in the CDR3. The germline V gene has CDR1 SQVTM and CDR2 ANQGSEA. Using immunoSEQ multiplex PCR, the repertoire was profiled, and TCRdb retains in-frame clones only, with some absent. In the table there are 65,000 to 70,000 clones, more than 80% of which are singletons. This chain links TRBV29-1 with TRBJ1-1, with no clear D. The receptor was derived from a woman aged 50 to 60 with lung cancer. Sequenced sample: PBMCs. The CDR3 DNA reads TGCAGCGTTGACGGGAGGAACACTGAAGCTTTCTTT. Its protein is CSVDGRNTEAFF.